These T cell receptor beta chains were read from a single sample in a study of T-cell reconstitution after alpha-beta-depleted transplantation in children. TCRdb used MiXCR to reprocess the PCR reads, holding one entry per CDR3 protein. The sample carries 150,000 to 200,000 distinct CDR3 sequences, just under 6.5% recorded once. The sample was PBMCs, taken before TCRalphabeta/CD19-depleted stem cell transplant. The receptors stem from a girl under three years old with combined immunodeficiency, due to receive a stem cell transplant. Both conserved end residues are part of each CDR3. D genes are given only for firm matches. A clone size is listed for some rows: how often the clone was seen (once, few, many), or a class if it is expanded.

size: many; V: TRBV4-1; J: TRBJ2-2; D: TRBD2; CDR3: CASSQALAGGGGNTGELFF; DNA: TGCGCCAGCAGCCAAGCCCTAGCGGGAGGAGGTGGGAACACCGGGGAGCTGTTTTTT
size: many; V: TRBV10-3; J: TRBJ2-5; D: TRBD2; CDR3: CAIKLGLAGQETQYF; DNA: TGTGCCATCAAACTGGGACTAGCGGGACAGGAGACCCAGTACTTC
size: many; V: TRBV15; J: TRBJ2-3; D: -; CDR3: CATSRKQGTDTQYF; DNA: TGTGCCACCAGCAGAAAACAGGGCACAGATACGCAGTATTTT
size: many; V: TRBV11-2; J: TRBJ2-2; D: -; CDR3: CASSLGAGVNTGELFF; DNA: TGTGCCAGCAGCTTAGGGGCAGGCGTGAACACCGGGGAGCTGTTTTTT
size: many; V: TRBV12-3/TRBV12-4; J: TRBJ1-2; D: -; CDR3: CASSFPSYGYTF; DNA: TGTGCCAGCAGTTTTCCGTCCTATGGCTACACCTTC
size: -; V: TRBV7-2; J: TRBJ2-7; D: -; CDR3: CASSFFPGIYYEQYF; DNA: TGTGCCAGCAGCTTTTTCCCAGGGATATACTACGAGCAGTACTTC
size: many; V: TRBV12-3/TRBV12-4; J: TRBJ2-3; D: -; CDR3: CASSLPRGASTDTQYF; DNA: TGTGCCAGCAGTTTACCTCGGGGGGCTAGCACAGATACGCAGTATTTT
size: many; V: TRBV29-1; J: TRBJ1-1; D: TRBD1; CDR3: CSATTGGGTEAFF; DNA: TGCAGCGCCACTACAGGGGGCGGCACTGAAGCTTTCTTT
size: many; V: TRBV29-1; J: TRBJ2-2; D: -; CDR3: CSVAQADTGELFF; DNA: TGCAGCGTTGCCCAGGCGGACACCGGGGAGCTGTTTTTT
size: many; V: TRBV4-1; J: TRBJ2-2; D: -; CDR3: CASGSTGELFF; DNA: TGCGCCAGCGGTTCGACCGGGGAGCTGTTTTTT
size: many; V: TRBV7-6; J: TRBJ2-1; D: -; CDR3: CASSLWSSYNEQFF; DNA: TGTGCCAGCAGCTTATGGAGCTCCTACAATGAGCAGTTCTTC
size: many; V: TRBV20-1; J: TRBJ2-7; D: -; CDR3: CSAADRARSHYEQYF; DNA: TGCAGTGCCGCCGACCGGGCACGGAGCCATTACGAGCAGTACTTC
size: many; V: TRBV29-1; J: TRBJ2-1; D: TRBD2; CDR3: CSVDTSGNNEQFF; DNA: TGCAGCGTTGACACTAGCGGGAACAATGAGCAGTTCTTC
size: many; V: TRBV7-8; J: TRBJ2-1; D: TRBD2; CDR3: CASSERGGLYEQFF; DNA: TGTGCCAGCAGCGAGCGGGGGGGGTTGTATGAGCAGTTCTTC
size: many; V: TRBV5-4; J: TRBJ2-2; D: TRBD1; CDR3: CASSPDRVWTGELFF; DNA: TGTGCCAGCAGCCCGGACAGGGTTTGGACCGGGGAGCTGTTTTTT
size: many; V: TRBV20-1; J: TRBJ1-1; D: -; CDR3: CSASTPYLNTEAFF; DNA: TGCAGTGCTAGCACACCTTACTTGAACACTGAAGCTTTCTTT
size: many; V: TRBV7-9; J: TRBJ1-5; D: -; CDR3: CASSSANPREPQHF; DNA: TGTGCCAGCAGCTCCGCTAACCCCCGAGAGCCCCAGCATTTT
size: many; V: TRBV6-2/TRBV6-3; J: TRBJ2-5; D: -; CDR3: CASGTLGETQYF; DNA: TGTGCCAGCGGCACCCTCGGGGAGACCCAGTACTTC
size: many; V: TRBV20-1; J: TRBJ2-7; D: -; CDR3: CSATREVVAGSYEQYF; DNA: TGCAGTGCTACCCGCGAGGTGGTGGCGGGGTCCTACGAGCAGTACTTC
size: many; V: TRBV30; J: TRBJ2-5; D: -; CDR3: CAWSMGSSVETQYF; DNA: TGTGCCTGGAGTATGGGTAGCTCGGTTGAGACCCAGTACTTC
size: many; V: TRBV6-4; J: TRBJ2-1; D: TRBD2; CDR3: CASSDWEGNEQFF; DNA: TGTGCCAGCAGTGACTGGGAGGGCAATGAGCAGTTCTTC
size: many; V: TRBV2; J: TRBJ2-1; D: -; CDR3: CAIRGGEQFF; DNA: TGTGCCATCCGAGGAGGTGAGCAGTTCTTC
size: many; V: TRBV7-9; J: TRBJ1-5; D: -; CDR3: CASSFFENQPQHF; DNA: TGTGCCAGCAGCTTTTTCGAGAATCAGCCCCAGCATTTT
size: many; V: TRBV5-1; J: TRBJ2-7; D: -; CDR3: CASSLASSYEQYF; DNA: TGCGCCAGCAGCTTGGCTAGCTCCTACGAGCAGTACTTC
size: many; V: TRBV7-7; J: TRBJ1-4; D: -; CDR3: CASKGNRREKLFF; DNA: TGTGCCAGCAAGGGGAACCGGCGGGAAAAACTGTTTTTT
size: many; V: TRBV7-6; J: TRBJ1-5; D: -; CDR3: CASSSRGGPQHF; DNA: TGTGCCAGCAGCTCCCGAGGAGGGCCCCAGCATTTT
size: many; V: TRBV2; J: TRBJ2-1; D: -; CDR3: CASSEIDFYNEQFF; DNA: TGTGCCAGCAGTGAAATCGACTTCTACAATGAGCAGTTCTTC
size: many; V: TRBV6-5; J: TRBJ2-5; D: -; CDR3: CASSYSLPGVLETQYF; DNA: TGTGCCAGCAGTTACTCGCTCCCAGGAGTTTTGGAGACCCAGTACTTC
size: many; V: TRBV20-1; J: TRBJ2-5; D: -; CDR3: CSASSAAWETQYF; DNA: TGCAGTGCTAGTTCGGCGGCTTGGGAGACCCAGTACTTC
size: -; V: TRBV7-2; J: TRBJ2-3; D: -; CDR3: CASSRRVGVTGTDTQYF; DNA: TGTGCCAGCAGCCGACGAGTCGGGGTCACTGGCACAGATACGCAGTATTTT
size: few; V: TRBV6-1; J: TRBJ1-2; D: -; CDR3: CASSKGVHGYTF; DNA: TGTGCCAGCAGTAAGGGGGTCCATGGCTACACCTTC
size: many; V: TRBV18; J: TRBJ2-5; D: -; CDR3: CASSPGYMQETQYF; DNA: TGTGCCAGCTCCCCCGGTTACATGCAAGAGACCCAGTACTTC
size: many; V: TRBV7-2; J: TRBJ2-1; D: TRBD2; CDR3: CASSLYYLAGAPEEQFF; DNA: TGTGCCAGCAGCTTATACTACTTAGCGGGAGCGCCAGAAGAGCAGTTCTTC
size: many; V: TRBV29-1; J: TRBJ2-7; D: TRBD1; CDR3: CSVGASRGNEQYF; DNA: TGCAGCGTTGGGGCGAGCAGGGGGAACGAGCAGTACTTC
size: many; V: TRBV24-1; J: TRBJ2-7; D: TRBD1; CDR3: CATSESQGEYEQYF; DNA: TGTGCCACCAGTGAGTCTCAGGGGGAATACGAGCAGTACTTC
size: many; V: TRBV7-9; J: TRBJ2-2; D: TRBD1; CDR3: CASSYIQGAGDTGELFF; DNA: TGTGCCAGCAGTTATATTCAGGGGGCAGGGGACACCGGGGAGCTGTTTTTT
size: many; V: TRBV12-3/TRBV12-4; J: TRBJ2-2; D: TRBD1; CDR3: CASSRYRGRDTGELFF; DNA: TGTGCCAGCAGTAGATACAGGGGGCGGGACACCGGGGAGCTGTTTTTT
size: many; V: TRBV12-3/TRBV12-4; J: TRBJ1-2; D: -; CDR3: CASTAGRSYGYTF; DNA: TGTGCCAGCACCGCGGGACGGTCCTATGGCTACACCTTC
size: -; V: TRBV29-1; J: TRBJ2-5; D: -; CDR3: CSVEDFGETQYF; DNA: TGCAGCGTTGAAGATTTCGGAGAGACCCAGTACTTC
size: many; V: TRBV18; J: TRBJ2-5; D: TRBD2; CDR3: CASSPPQRGETQYF; DNA: TGTGCCAGCTCACCACCGCAGCGGGGAGAGACCCAGTACTTC
size: many; V: TRBV12-3/TRBV12-4; J: TRBJ1-4; D: -; CDR3: CASSTGDFNTNEKLFF; DNA: TGTGCCAGCAGTACGGGGGACTTCAATACTAATGAAAAACTGTTTTTT
size: many; V: TRBV3-1; J: TRBJ1-2; D: TRBD1; CDR3: CASSPWDREGYGYTF; DNA: TGTGCCAGCAGCCCATGGGACAGGGAGGGCTATGGCTACACCTTC
size: many; V: TRBV29-1; J: TRBJ1-2; D: -; CDR3: CSVEGRRGAADYGYTF; DNA: TGCAGCGTTGAGGGGCGGCGGGGGGCTGCTGACTATGGCTACACCTTC
size: -; V: TRBV6-5; J: TRBJ2-3; D: -; CDR3: CASSYGGRRTDTQYF; DNA: TGTGCCAGCAGTTACGGGGGGAGAAGGACAGATACGCAGTATTTT
size: many; V: TRBV12-3/TRBV12-4; J: TRBJ2-1; D: -; CDR3: CASSYRTPYNEQFF; DNA: TGTGCCAGCAGTTACCGAACTCCCTACAATGAGCAGTTCTTC
size: many; V: TRBV2; J: TRBJ2-1; D: -; CDR3: CASSHRAEQFF; DNA: TGTGCCAGCAGTCACAGAGCTGAGCAGTTCTTC
size: many; V: TRBV5-1; J: TRBJ1-1; D: TRBD1; CDR3: CASSQEPTGHTEAFF; DNA: TGCGCCAGCAGTCAAGAGCCGACAGGGCACACTGAAGCTTTCTTT
size: many; V: TRBV9; J: TRBJ1-6; D: -; CDR3: CASSVEGTQVDISTSSYNSPLHF; DNA: TGTGCCAGCAGCGTAGAGGGGACTCAAGTGGACATCTCGACGAGCTCCTATAATTCACCCCTCCACTTT
size: many; V: TRBV5-1; J: TRBJ2-1; D: TRBD1; CDR3: CASSSGQGVYNEQFF; DNA: TGCGCCAGCAGCTCGGGACAGGGTGTCTACAATGAGCAGTTCTTC
size: many; V: TRBV12-3/TRBV12-4; J: TRBJ2-1; D: -; CDR3: CASGLDGGLYNEQFF; DNA: TGTGCCAGCGGCCTTGACGGGGGGCTCTACAATGAGCAGTTCTTC
size: few; V: TRBV28; J: TRBJ2-4; D: -; CDR3: CASSPRSLYDIQYF; DNA: TGTGCCAGCAGTCCCCGGTCCCTTTACGACATTCAGTACTTC
size: many; V: TRBV12-3/TRBV12-4; J: TRBJ2-1; D: TRBD2; CDR3: CASILGTSGTDNEQFF; DNA: TGTGCCAGCATCCTAGGGACTAGCGGGACTGACAATGAGCAGTTCTTC
size: many; V: TRBV12-3/TRBV12-4; J: TRBJ2-7; D: -; CDR3: CASSLVADRGEQYF; DNA: TGTGCCAGCAGTTTAGTGGCAGATCGGGGCGAGCAGTACTTC
size: -; V: TRBV6-1; J: TRBJ1-1; D: -; CDR3: CASSTQGGWVPTVHEAFF; DNA: TGTGCCAGCAGTACCCAGGGAGGGTGGGTCCCCACGGTCCACGAAGCTTTCTTT